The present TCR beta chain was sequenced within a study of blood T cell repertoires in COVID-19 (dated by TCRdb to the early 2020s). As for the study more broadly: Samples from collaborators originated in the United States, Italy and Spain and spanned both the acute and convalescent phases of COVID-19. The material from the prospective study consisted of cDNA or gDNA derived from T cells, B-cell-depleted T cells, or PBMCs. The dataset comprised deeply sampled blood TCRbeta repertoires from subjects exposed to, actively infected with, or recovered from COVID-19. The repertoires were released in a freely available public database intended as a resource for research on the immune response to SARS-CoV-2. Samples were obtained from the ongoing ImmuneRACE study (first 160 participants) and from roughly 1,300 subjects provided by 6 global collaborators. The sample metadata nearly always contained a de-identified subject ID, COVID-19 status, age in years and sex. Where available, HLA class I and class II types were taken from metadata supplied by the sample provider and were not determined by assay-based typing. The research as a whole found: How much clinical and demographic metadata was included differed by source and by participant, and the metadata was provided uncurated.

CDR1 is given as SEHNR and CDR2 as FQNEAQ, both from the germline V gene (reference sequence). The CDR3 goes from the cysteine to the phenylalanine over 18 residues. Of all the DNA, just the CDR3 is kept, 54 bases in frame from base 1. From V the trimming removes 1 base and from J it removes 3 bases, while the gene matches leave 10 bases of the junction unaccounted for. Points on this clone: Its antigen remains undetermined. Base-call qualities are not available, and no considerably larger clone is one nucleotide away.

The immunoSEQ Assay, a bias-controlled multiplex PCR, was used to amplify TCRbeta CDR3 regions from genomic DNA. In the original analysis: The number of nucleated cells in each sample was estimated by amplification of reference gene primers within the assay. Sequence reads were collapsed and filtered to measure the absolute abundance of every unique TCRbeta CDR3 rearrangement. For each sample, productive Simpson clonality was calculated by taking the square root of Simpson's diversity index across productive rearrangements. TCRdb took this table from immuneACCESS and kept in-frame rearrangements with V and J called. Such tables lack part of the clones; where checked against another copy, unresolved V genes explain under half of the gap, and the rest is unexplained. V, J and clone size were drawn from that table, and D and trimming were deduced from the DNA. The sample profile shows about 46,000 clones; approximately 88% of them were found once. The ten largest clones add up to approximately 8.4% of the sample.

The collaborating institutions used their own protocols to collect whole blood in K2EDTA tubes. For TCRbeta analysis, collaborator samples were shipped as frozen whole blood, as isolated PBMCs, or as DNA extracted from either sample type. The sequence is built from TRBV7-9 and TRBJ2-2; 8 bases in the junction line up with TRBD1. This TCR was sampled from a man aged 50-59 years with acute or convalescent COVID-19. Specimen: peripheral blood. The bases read TGTGCCAGCAGCTTAGTGAAAAGGACAGGGCGAGACACCGGGGAGCTGTTTTTT. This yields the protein CASSLVKRTGRDTGELFF.